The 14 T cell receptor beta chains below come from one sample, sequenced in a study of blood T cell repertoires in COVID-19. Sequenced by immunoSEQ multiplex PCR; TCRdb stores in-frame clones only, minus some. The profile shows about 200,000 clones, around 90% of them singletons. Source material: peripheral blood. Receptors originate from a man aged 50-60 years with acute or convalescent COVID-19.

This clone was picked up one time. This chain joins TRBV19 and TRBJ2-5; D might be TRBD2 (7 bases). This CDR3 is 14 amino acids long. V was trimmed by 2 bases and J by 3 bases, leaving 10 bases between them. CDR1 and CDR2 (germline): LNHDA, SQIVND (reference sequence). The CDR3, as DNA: TGTGCCAGTAGTATAACAGGGACTAAAGAGACCCAGTACTTC. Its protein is CASSITGTKETQYF.

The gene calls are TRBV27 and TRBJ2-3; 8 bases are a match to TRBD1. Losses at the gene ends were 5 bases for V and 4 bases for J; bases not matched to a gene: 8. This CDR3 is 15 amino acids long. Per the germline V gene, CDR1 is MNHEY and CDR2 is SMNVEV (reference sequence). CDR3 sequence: CASSTGQGRADTQYF. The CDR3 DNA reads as TGTGCCAGCAGTACAGGACAGGGCAGGGCAGATACGCAGTATTTT.

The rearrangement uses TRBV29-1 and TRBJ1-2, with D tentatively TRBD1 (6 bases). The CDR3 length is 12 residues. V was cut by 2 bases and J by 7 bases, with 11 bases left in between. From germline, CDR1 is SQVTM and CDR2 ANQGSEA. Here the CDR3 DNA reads TGCAGCGTTGAAACAGGGAGTGGTGGCTACACCTTC. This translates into CSVETGSGGYTF. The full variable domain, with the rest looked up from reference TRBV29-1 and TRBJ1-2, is SAVISQKPSRDICQRGTSLTIQCQVDSQVTMMFWYRQQPGQSLTLIATANQGSEATYESGFVIDKFPISRPNLTFSTLTVSNMSPEDSSIYLCSVETGSGGYTFGSGTRLTVV.

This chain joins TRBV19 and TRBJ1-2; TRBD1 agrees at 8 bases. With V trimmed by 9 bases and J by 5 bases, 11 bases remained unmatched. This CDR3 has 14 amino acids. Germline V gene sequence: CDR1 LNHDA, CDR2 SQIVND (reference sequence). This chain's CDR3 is CASGGQGARYGYTF. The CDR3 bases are TGTGCCAGCGGCGGACAGGGTGCGAGGTATGGCTACACCTTC.

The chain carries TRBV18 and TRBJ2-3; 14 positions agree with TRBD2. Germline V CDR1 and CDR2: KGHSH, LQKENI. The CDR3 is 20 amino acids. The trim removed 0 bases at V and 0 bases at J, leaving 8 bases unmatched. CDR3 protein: CASSPPGLAGVRLSTDTQYF. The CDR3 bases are TGTGCCAGCTCACCACCGGGACTAGCGGGAGTCCGTCTTAGCACAGATACGCAGTATTTT. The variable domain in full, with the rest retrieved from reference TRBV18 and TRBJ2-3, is NAGVMQNPRHLVRRRGQEARLRCSPMKGHSHVYWYRQLPEEGLKFMVYLQKENIIDESGMPKERFSAEFPKEGPSILRIQQVVRGDSAAYFCASSPPGLAGVRLSTDTQYFGPGTRLTVL.

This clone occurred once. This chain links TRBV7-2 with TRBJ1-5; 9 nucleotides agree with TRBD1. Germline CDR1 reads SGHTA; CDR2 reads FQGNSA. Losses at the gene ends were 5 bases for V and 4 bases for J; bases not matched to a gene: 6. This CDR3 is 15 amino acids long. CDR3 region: CASSQGQGGNQPQHF. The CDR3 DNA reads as TGTGCCAGCAGCCAGGGACAGGGCGGGAATCAGCCCCAGCATTTT.

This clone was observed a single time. In DNA, the CDR3 is TGTGCCAGCAGCCCAACCGAATACAGGGGTAGTGAGCAGTTCTTC. Protein product: CASSPTEYRGSEQFF. V and J are TRBV7-7 and TRBJ2-1, with 7 bases identical to TRBD1. J lost 9 bases, V lost 5 bases, and 13 bases had no gene match. CDR3 length: 15 residues. Germline assignment: CDR1 SSHAT and CDR2 FNYEAQ (reference sequence). Based on the CDR3 plus reference TRBV7-7 and TRBJ2-1, the full variable domain is GAGVSQSPRYKVTKRGQDVTLRCDPISSHATLYWYQQALGQGPEFLTYFNYEAQPDKSGLPSDRFSAERPEGSISTLTIQRTEQRDSAMYRCASSPTEYRGSEQFFGPGTRLTVL.

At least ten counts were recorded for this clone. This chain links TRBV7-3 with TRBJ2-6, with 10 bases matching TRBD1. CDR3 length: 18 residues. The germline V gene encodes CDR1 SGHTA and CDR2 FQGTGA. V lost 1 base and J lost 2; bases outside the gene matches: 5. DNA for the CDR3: TGTGCCAGCAGCTTAATGGGGACAGGGGTTCCTGGGGCCAACGTCCTGACTTTC. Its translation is CASSLMGTGVPGANVLTF.

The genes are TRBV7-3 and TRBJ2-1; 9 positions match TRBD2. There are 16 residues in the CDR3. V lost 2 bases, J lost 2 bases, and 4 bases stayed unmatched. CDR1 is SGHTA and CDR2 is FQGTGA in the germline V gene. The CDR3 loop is CASSLRGTSPYNEQFF. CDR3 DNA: TGTGCCAGCAGCTTACGTGGGACTAGCCCCTACAATGAGCAGTTCTTC.

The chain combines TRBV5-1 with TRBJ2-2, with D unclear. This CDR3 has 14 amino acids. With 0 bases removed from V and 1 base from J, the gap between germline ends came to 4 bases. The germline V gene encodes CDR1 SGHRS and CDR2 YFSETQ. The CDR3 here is CASSLDGNTGELFF. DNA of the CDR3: TGCGCCAGCAGCTTGGACGGGAACACCGGGGAGCTGTTTTTT. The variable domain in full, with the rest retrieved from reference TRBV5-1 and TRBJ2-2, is KAGVTQTPRYLIKTRGQQVTLSCSPISGHRSVSWYQQTPGQGLQFLFEYFSETQRNKGNFPGRFSGRQFSNSRSEMNVSTLELGDSALYLCASSLDGNTGELFFGEGSRLTVL.

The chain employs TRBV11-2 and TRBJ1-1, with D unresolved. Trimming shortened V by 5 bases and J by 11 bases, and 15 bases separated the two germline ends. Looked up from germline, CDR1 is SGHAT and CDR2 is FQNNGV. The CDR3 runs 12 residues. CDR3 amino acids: CASSPSGGRAFF. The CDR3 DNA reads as TGTGCCAGCAGCCCTAGTGGAGGGAGGGCTTTCTTT.

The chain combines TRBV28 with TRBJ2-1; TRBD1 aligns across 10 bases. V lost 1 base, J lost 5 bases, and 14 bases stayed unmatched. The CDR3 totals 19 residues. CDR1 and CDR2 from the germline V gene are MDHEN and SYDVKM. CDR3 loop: CASSLSDRGRSIWNNEQFF. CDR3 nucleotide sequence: TGTGCCAGCAGTTTATCAGACAGGGGGCGTAGTATCTGGAACAATGAGCAGTTCTTC.

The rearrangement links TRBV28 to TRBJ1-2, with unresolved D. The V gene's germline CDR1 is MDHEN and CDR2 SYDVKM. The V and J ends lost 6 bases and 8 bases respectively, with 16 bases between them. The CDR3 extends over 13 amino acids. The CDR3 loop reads CASSGGSLWGYTF. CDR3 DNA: TGTGCCAGCAGCGGCGGCTCCTTATGGGGCTACACCTTC.

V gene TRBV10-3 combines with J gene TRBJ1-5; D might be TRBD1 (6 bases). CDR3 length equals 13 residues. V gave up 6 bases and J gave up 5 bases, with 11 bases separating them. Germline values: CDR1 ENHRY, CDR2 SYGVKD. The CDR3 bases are TGTGCCATCAGGAGACAGGTTGATCAGCCCCAGCATTTT. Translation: CAIRRQVDQPQHF.